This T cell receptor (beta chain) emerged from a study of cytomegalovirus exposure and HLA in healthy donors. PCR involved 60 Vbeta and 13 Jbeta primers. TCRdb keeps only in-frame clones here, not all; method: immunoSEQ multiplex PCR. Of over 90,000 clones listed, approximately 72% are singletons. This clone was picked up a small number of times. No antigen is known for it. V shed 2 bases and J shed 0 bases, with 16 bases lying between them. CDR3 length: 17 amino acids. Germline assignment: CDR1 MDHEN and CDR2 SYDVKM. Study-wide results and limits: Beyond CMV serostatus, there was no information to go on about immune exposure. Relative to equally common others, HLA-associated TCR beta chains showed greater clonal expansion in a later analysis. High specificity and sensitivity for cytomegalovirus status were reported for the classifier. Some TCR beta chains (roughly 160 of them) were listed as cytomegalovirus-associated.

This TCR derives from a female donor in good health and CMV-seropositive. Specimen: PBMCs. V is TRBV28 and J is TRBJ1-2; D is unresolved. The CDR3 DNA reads TGTGCCAGCAGTTTAGATCCTGGGAGTATCTCTAACTATGGCTACACCTTC. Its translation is CASSLDPGSISNYGYTF.